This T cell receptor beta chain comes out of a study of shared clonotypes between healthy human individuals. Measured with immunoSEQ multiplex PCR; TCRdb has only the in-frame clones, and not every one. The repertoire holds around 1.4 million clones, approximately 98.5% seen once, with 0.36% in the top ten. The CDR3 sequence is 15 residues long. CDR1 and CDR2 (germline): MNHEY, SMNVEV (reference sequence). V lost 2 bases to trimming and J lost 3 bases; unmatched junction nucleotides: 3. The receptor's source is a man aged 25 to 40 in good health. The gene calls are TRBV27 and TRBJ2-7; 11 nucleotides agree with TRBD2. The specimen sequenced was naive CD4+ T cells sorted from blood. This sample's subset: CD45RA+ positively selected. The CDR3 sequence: CASSLASGRYYEQYF. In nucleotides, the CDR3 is TGTGCCAGCAGTTTAGCTAGCGGGAGGTACTACGAGCAGTACTTC.